Listed here are 21 T cell receptor beta chains from one sample, sequenced in a study of shared T cell receptors in the human thymus. The repertoire was sequenced with immunoSEQ multiplex PCR; TCRdb's copy has only in-frame clones and lacks some. The repertoire includes about 660,000 clones, roughly 90% of them detected once, and 0.0095% to 0.012% sits in the top ten. The sample was also linked to a second study, of human thymus T cells.

Input material: thymocytes. These receptors came from a boy under two years old with a congenital heart defect.

This clone was seen once. The chain recombines TRBV11-3 with TRBJ2-7, with D hard to call. Trimming removed 1 base from V and 3 bases from J, with 7 bases in between. This CDR3 is 13 amino acids long. Germline V lookup: CDR1 SGHNT, CDR2 YENEEA. The chain's CDR3 is CASSLVRVYEQYF. CDR3 nucleotides: TGTGCCAGCAGCTTAGTAAGAGTCTACGAGCAGTACTTC.

This rearrangement joins TRBV5-6 to TRBJ2-1; 7 positions match TRBD1. Trimming took 4 bases from V and 6 from J; bases not matched to a gene: 10. CDR1 and CDR2 (germline): SGHDT, YYEEEE. CDR3 size: 15 residues. The CDR3 sequence is CASSPQQAGGNEQFF. The CDR3 nucleotides read TGTGCCAGCAGCCCACAACAGGCAGGGGGCAATGAGCAGTTCTTC.

The V and J genes are TRBV2 and TRBJ2-2; 7 bases line up with TRBD1. CDR3 length equals 17 residues. Trimming at V came to 0 bases and at J to 4 bases, leaving 8 bases not matched to a gene. Per germline, CDR1 SNHLY and CDR2 FYNNEI. The DNA for the CDR3 is TGTGCCAGCAGTGAAGCGGCGGACAGGATCGGCACCGGGGAGCTGTTTTTT. This encodes CASSEAADRIGTGELFF.

The chain is built from TRBV11-3 and TRBJ2-2; D uncertain. Trimming pared 9 bases from V and 0 bases from J, leaving 14 bases between. CDR1 is SGHNT, CDR2 YENEEA, per germline. The CDR3 has 15 residues. CDR3 protein: CARLRSPPNTGELFF. The CDR3 DNA follows: TGTGCCAGACTACGATCGCCGCCGAACACCGGGGAGCTGTTTTTT.

The CDR3 region is CASSQAGTGVRETQYF. CDR3 nucleotide sequence: TGCGCCAGCAGCCAAGCGGGGACAGGGGTGCGGGAGACCCAGTACTTC. V gene TRBV4-1 combines with J gene TRBJ2-5; 10 bases map to TRBD1. V shed 1 base and J 5 bases; nucleotides not matched to a gene: 7. Per germline, CDR1 MGHRA and CDR2 YSYEKL. The length of the CDR3 is 16 residues.

V and J are TRBV9 and TRBJ2-1, with 8 bases lining up with TRBD2. Unmatched junction bases numbered 5, after V lost 3 bases and J lost 0 bases. This CDR3 is 16 amino acids long. Germline V CDR1 and CDR2: SGDLS, YYNGEE. CDR3 loop: CASSAQSGSSYNEQFF. The CDR3, as DNA: TGTGCCAGCAGCGCCCAAAGCGGGAGCTCCTACAATGAGCAGTTCTTC.

This chain links TRBV19 with TRBJ2-7; 8 nucleotides match TRBD2. With 5 bases clipped from V and 3 bases from J, the junction kept 6 bases outside the gene matches. The CDR3 extends over 14 amino acids. Germline V gene lookup returns CDR1 LNHDA and CDR2 SQIVND (reference sequence). The CDR3 protein is CASSSRLASYEQYF. Written as DNA, the CDR3 is TGTGCCAGTAGTTCCCGACTAGCGAGCTACGAGCAGTACTTC.

The V and J genes are TRBV7-2 and TRBJ2-7; 8 bases map to TRBD1. The CDR3 loop spans 12 amino acids. Germline V gene data show CDR1 as SGHTA and CDR2 as FQGNSA. V gave up 8 bases and J gave up 3 bases; unmatched junction bases: 3. This chain's CDR3 is CASRDRLYEQYF. CDR3 sequence (DNA): TGTGCCAGCCGGGACAGGCTCTACGAGCAGTACTTC.

The gene calls are TRBV5-1 and TRBJ1-4; D possibly corresponds to TRBD1 (5 bases). V lost 6 bases and J 6 bases, leaving 15 bases between the germline ends. Germline CDR1 and CDR2: SGHRS and YFSETQ. The CDR3 has 14 amino acids. The CDR3 sequence: CASTVGDFDEKLFF. In DNA form, the CDR3 reads TGCGCCAGCACCGTAGGGGACTTTGATGAAAAACTGTTTTTT.

This rearrangement joins TRBV6-1 to TRBJ1-5; D is unresolved. The CDR3 is 14 residues long. Germline loops: CDR1 MNHNS, CDR2 SASEGT. V dropped 7 bases and J dropped 10 bases, with 20 bases sitting between them. CDR3 in DNA: TGTGCCAGCACAGCTAGCCCTCTTATCAGCCCCCAGCATTTT. Its translation is CASTASPLISPQHF.

The chain combines TRBV10-3 with TRBJ2-2, with no clear D. This CDR3 comprises 18 residues. Germline V CDR1 and CDR2: ENHRY, SYGVKD. V lost 3 bases to trimming and J lost 5 bases, with 22 bases between them. CDR3 protein: CAISDSQNMLRVTGELFF. The CDR3 region has the DNA TGTGCCATCAGTGATTCCCAAAACATGCTACGGGTGACCGGGGAGCTGTTTTTT.

CDR3 sequence (DNA): TGTGCCAGCAGCTTAAGCGTGGGGCTAGCGGCCTACGAGCAGTACTTC. Its protein is CASSLSVGLAAYEQYF. The chain recombines TRBV13 with TRBJ2-7; 7 bases line up with TRBD2. Per the germline V gene, CDR1 is PRHDT and CDR2 is FYEKMQ (reference sequence). After removal of 2 bases from V and 2 bases from J, the junction contained 9 bases not matched to a gene. The CDR3 covers 16 residues.

Turning to this clone: Other DNA sequences in this specimen translate into the identical CDR3. The V gene is TRBV5-1, the J gene TRBJ2-7; D is uncertain. The CDR3 is made up of 11 amino acids. V shed 4 bases and J shed 4 bases, with 6 bases lying between them. Germline-derived CDR1 and CDR2 are SGHRS and YFSETQ. CDR3 in DNA: TGCGCCAGCAGCCCTAATTACGAGCAGTACTTC. Protein product: CASSPNYEQYF.

The rearrangement links TRBV13 to TRBJ2-7; 7 bases are shared with TRBD2. Germline loops: CDR1 PRHDT, CDR2 FYEKMQ (reference sequence). After removal of 5 bases from V and 9 bases from J, the junction contained 7 bases not matched to a gene. This CDR3 region has 12 residues. CDR3: CASSHTGEGQYF. CDR3 nucleotides: TGTGCCAGCAGCCACACCGGGGAGGGGCAGTACTTC.

The V and J genes are TRBV30 and TRBJ2-1; 9 bases agree with TRBD2. This CDR3 spans 14 amino acids. Germline V gene sequence: CDR1 GTSNPN, CDR2 SVGIG (reference sequence). J lost 7 bases, V lost 2 bases, and 6 bases had no gene match. The CDR3 nucleotides are TGTGCCTGGAGTCCCCTAGCGGGAAGGAATGAGCAGTTCTTC. Translation: CAWSPLAGRNEQFF. Full variable domain (missing parts from reference TRBV30 and TRBJ2-1): SQTIHQWPATLVQPVGSPLSLECTVEGTSNPNLYWYRQAAGRGLQLLFYSVGIGQISSEVPQNLSASRPQDRQFILSSKKLLLSDSGFYLCAWSPLAGRNEQFFGPGTRLTVL.

This sequence joins TRBV9 and TRBJ2-1; a possible D gene is TRBD2 (5 bases). Trimming removed 0 bases from V and 0 bases from J, with 13 bases in between. The CDR3 has 17 residues. Germline lookup yields CDR1 SGDLS and CDR2 YYNGEE. The CDR3 sequence is CASSVGAAVSSYNEQFF. The CDR3 DNA reads as TGTGCCAGCAGCGTAGGGGCAGCGGTAAGCTCCTACAATGAGCAGTTCTTC.

This chain connects TRBV4-3 to TRBJ2-1; possibly TRBD2 for D (6 bases). The CDR3 is 19 amino acids. Trimming stripped 0 bases from V and 8 bases from J, with 26 bases between. Germline-derived CDR1 and CDR2 are LGHNA and YSLEER. Here the CDR3 reads CASSQDFPAGNGPEDEQFF. In DNA, the CDR3 is TGCGCCAGCAGCCAAGATTTCCCTGCGGGAAACGGGCCAGAGGATGAGCAGTTCTTC.

This clone was seen only a few times. J is TRBJ2-1 and V is TRBV19; 10 positions match TRBD2. CDR3 length: 17 amino acids. Germline V gives CDR1 LNHDA, CDR2 SQIVND (reference sequence). Germline trimming cut 2 bases from V and 8 bases from J; bases unmatched to any gene: 12. CDR3 nucleotides: TGTGCCAGTAGTATAACGTCGGCTAGCGGGAGTATCCATGAGCAGTTCTTC. Translation: CASSITSASGSIHEQFF.

The chain links TRBV27 to TRBJ2-1, with 16 bases identical to TRBD2. Germline loops: CDR1 MNHEY, CDR2 SMNVEV (reference sequence). V shed 4 bases and J 2 bases; nucleotides not matched to a gene: 5. CDR3 length equals 18 residues. This CDR3 is CASSSGTSGRVTYNEQFF. The CDR3 DNA is TGTGCCAGCAGTTCCGGGACTAGCGGGAGGGTTACCTACAATGAGCAGTTCTTC.

The V call is TRBV10-1, the J call TRBJ1-1; TRBD1 is a possible D gene (6 bases). Germline V gene lookup returns CDR1 WNHNN and CDR2 SYGVQD (reference sequence). CDR3 length: 17 residues. V dropped 5 bases and J dropped 0 bases, with 19 bases sitting between them. The CDR3 coding sequence is TGCGCCAGCAGTCCTGACAGGATCGAAAAGGTGAACACTGAAGCTTTCTTT. Translated, it gives CASSPDRIEKVNTEAFF.

The J gene is TRBJ2-7, the V gene TRBV14; D might be TRBD2 (5 bases). This CDR3 spans 18 amino acids. The V end lost 0 bases, the J end lost 6 bases, and 24 bases lay between the germline ends. From germline, CDR1 is SGHDN and CDR2 FVKESK. The CDR3 bases are TGTGCCAGCAGCCAAGAAGATGGGGATGTGAGGACTTTGCTCGAGCAGTACTTC. It encodes CASSQEDGDVRTLLEQYF.